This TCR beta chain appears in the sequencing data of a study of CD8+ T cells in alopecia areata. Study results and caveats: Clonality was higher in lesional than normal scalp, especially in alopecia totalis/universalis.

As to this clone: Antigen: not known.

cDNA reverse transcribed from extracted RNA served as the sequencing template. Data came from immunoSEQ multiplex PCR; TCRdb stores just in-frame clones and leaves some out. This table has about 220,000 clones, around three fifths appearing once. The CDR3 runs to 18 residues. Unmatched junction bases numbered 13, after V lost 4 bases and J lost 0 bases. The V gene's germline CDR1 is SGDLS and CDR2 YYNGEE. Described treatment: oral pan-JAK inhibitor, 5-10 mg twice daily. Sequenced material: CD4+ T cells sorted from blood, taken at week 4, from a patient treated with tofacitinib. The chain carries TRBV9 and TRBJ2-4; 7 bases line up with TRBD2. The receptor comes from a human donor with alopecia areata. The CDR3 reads CASSPNSGRVGAKNIQYF. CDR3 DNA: TGTGCCAGCAGCCCCAACAGTGGGAGGGTCGGAGCCAAAAACATTCAGTACTTC.